This is a list of T cell receptor beta chains from one sample in a study of cytomegalovirus exposure and HLA in healthy donors. The assay was immunoSEQ multiplex PCR, and TCRdb's table has in-frame clones only and misses some. The sample holds approximately 200,000 clones, approximately 79% seen once. The sequenced material came from PBMCs. These receptors all come from a woman under 40 in good health and CMV-seropositive. Both conserved end residues are part of each CDR3. The order of the fields is V gene, J gene, clone size, CDR3 protein. Clone size is stated in some rows and not others, as once, few, many or a class when expanded.

V: TRBV18
J: TRBJ2-2
size: -
CDR3: CASSPDSNTGELFF

V: TRBV19
J: TRBJ2-3
size: -
CDR3: CASSIRAGDPFPTQYF

V: TRBV9
J: TRBJ1-5
size: once
CDR3: CASSVEGVVNQPQHF

V: TRBV6-6
J: TRBJ2-1
size: -
CDR3: CASTAPRVAYNEQFF

V: TRBV5-1
J: TRBJ2-1
size: -
CDR3: CASSLTSGSSYNEQFF

V: TRBV13
J: TRBJ2-7
size: -
CDR3: CASSLGQGPYEQYF

V: TRBV20-1
J: TRBJ1-2
size: -
CDR3: CSATGTNGYPF

V: TRBV11-2
J: TRBJ1-2
size: few
CDR3: CASSPIRDTNYGYTF

V: TRBV5-5
J: TRBJ1-5
size: -
CDR3: CASSLVGGPGPQHF

V: TRBV19
J: TRBJ2-3
size: -
CDR3: CASSRRNTRVGTSTDTQYF

V: TRBV6-1
J: TRBJ1-4
size: -
CDR3: CASSDSPPRGEGEKLFF

V: TRBV4-1
J: TRBJ1-2
size: -
CDR3: CASSQDGSGDWGYGYTF

V: TRBV4-2
J: TRBJ2-1
size: few
CDR3: CASSSSTSGQHHEQFF

V: TRBV9
J: TRBJ1-1
size: once
CDR3: CASSVAAGAGTEAFF

V: TRBV28
J: TRBJ2-1
size: -
CDR3: CASSLSQLNEQFF